The 20 T cell receptor beta chains given below trace back to one sample, sequenced in a study of cytomegalovirus exposure and HLA in healthy donors. The PCR ran on 60 Vbeta and 13 Jbeta primers. The data were produced by immunoSEQ multiplex PCR, yet TCRdb's version contains in-frame clones alone and is incomplete. The sample holds 170,000 or so clones, 75% to 85% seen once. The sequencing sample was made of PBMCs. Receptors were obtained from a woman between 50 and 59 years old in good health and CMV-seropositive.

V gene TRBV7-2 combines with J gene TRBJ2-5, with D possibly matching TRBD2 (5 bases). The CDR3 sequence is 16 residues long. The V gene lost 1 base and the J gene lost 2 bases, with 14 bases spanning the gap. The germline gives CDR1 SGHTA, CDR2 FQGNSA. DNA for the CDR3: TGTGCCAGCAGCTTAGGGGGTAGAGGGATACAAGAGACCCAGTACTTC. As protein: CASSLGGRGIQETQYF.

This chain links TRBV11-3 with TRBJ2-5, with a possible D match to TRBD1 (6 bases). There are 12 residues in the CDR3. V was trimmed by 5 bases and J by 11 bases, leaving 15 bases between them. CDR1 is SGHNT and CDR2 is YENEEA in the germline V gene. The CDR3: CASSLQGREQYF. The CDR3 region has the DNA TGTGCCAGCAGCCTACAGGGAAGAGAGCAGTACTTC.

The chain recombines TRBV12-1 with TRBJ2-1; TRBD2, as called in the table, went unchecked against the DNA. TRBV12-1 is deemed a pseudogene. This CDR3 is 15 amino acids long. CDR3 amino acids: CASSFRGKEGNEQFF. The CDR3, as DNA: TGTGCCAGCAGCTTTCGGGGGAAGGAGGGCAATGAGCAGTTCTTC.

The chain is built from TRBV19 and TRBJ1-6; 10 bases align to TRBD1. After removal of 5 bases from V and 8 bases from J, the junction contained 9 bases not matched to a gene. This CDR3 spans 16 amino acids. Germline CDR1 is LNHDA and CDR2 is SQIVND (reference sequence). DNA of the CDR3: TGTGCCAGTAGTTCCACGACAGGGGGCTGGGATTCACCCCTCCACTTT. Amino acid sequence: CASSSTTGGWDSPLHF.

This clone was observed at least ten times. The genes are TRBV10-2 and TRBJ2-2; 10 bases agree with TRBD2. The CDR3 covers 15 residues. Per germline, CDR1 WSHSY and CDR2 SAAADI. The junction had 1 base not matched to a gene; V was cut back by 3 bases and J by 3 bases. The DNA for the CDR3 is TGCGCCAGCAGTGAAGCGGGGGGGGACACCGGGGAGCTGTTTTTT. It translates to CASSEAGGDTGELFF.

This clone was seen once. The chain uses TRBV2 and TRBJ1-2; the match to TRBD1 covers 8 bases. The V gene end was trimmed by 6 bases and the J gene end by 10 bases; junction bases not matched to a gene: 7. The V gene's germline CDR1 is SNHLY and CDR2 FYNNEI. The CDR3 runs 12 residues. CDR3 nucleotides: TGTGCCAGCAGAGACAGGGGTCTAGACTACACCTTC. Amino acids: CASRDRGLDYTF.

This clone was picked up a small number of times. J is TRBJ2-7 and V is TRBV11-2; 11 bases fit TRBD2. The CDR3 has 15 residues. With V trimmed by 0 bases and J by 7 bases, 5 bases remained unmatched. Per the germline V gene, CDR1 is SGHAT and CDR2 is FQNNGV. Here the CDR3 DNA reads TGTGCCAGCAGCTTAGAACTAGCGGGGGCTGGGGAGCAGTACTTC. The encoded protein is CASSLELAGAGEQYF. Full variable domain (outside the CDR3, taken from reference TRBV11-2 and TRBJ2-7): EAGVAQSPRYKIIEKRQSVAFWCNPISGHATLYWYQQILGQGPKLLIQFQNNGVVDDSQLPKDRFSAERLKGVDSTLKIQPAKLEDSAVYLCASSLELAGAGEQYFGPGTRLTVT.

This sequence joins TRBV9 and TRBJ1-1; D gene uncertain. Trimming took off 4 bases at V and 11 bases at J, with 18 bases between the two ends. CDR1 is SGDLS, CDR2 YYNGEE, per germline. The CDR3 totals 13 residues. CDR3 amino acids: CASSSHPAKEAFF. Here the CDR3 DNA reads TGTGCCAGCAGCTCACACCCGGCCAAGGAGGCTTTCTTT.

This chain links TRBV20-1 with TRBJ2-7, with D maybe TRBD1 (6 bases). Germline CDR1 reads DFQATT; CDR2 reads SNEGSKA (reference sequence). Trimming left V 4 bases short and J 2 bases short, with 6 bases between. The CDR3 loop spans 11 amino acids. The CDR3 sequence is CSANRAYEQYF. CDR3 bases: TGCAGTGCTAACAGGGCCTACGAGCAGTACTTC.

The J gene is TRBJ1-1, the V gene TRBV19; the D is unclear. V was pared by 3 bases and J by 3 bases, with 17 bases between. CDR3 length: 16 amino acids. The germline V gene encodes CDR1 LNHDA and CDR2 SQIVND (reference sequence). The CDR3 here is CASSIRAGRWDTEAFF. The CDR3 nucleotides read TGTGCCAGTAGTATTAGGGCGGGGAGATGGGACACTGAAGCTTTCTTT.

The V call is TRBV7-6, the J call TRBJ1-5; TRBD1 agrees at 7 bases. J was trimmed by 6 bases and V by 5 bases; bases with no gene match: 4. The length of the CDR3 is 13 residues. Germline V gives CDR1 SGHVS, CDR2 FNYEAQ. The CDR3 is CASSQTGSQPQHF. In DNA form, the CDR3 reads TGTGCCAGCAGCCAGACAGGGAGTCAGCCCCAGCATTTT. Looking up the rest from reference TRBV7-6 and TRBJ1-5 gives the full variable domain: GAGVSQSPRYKVTKRGQDVALRCDPISGHVSLYWYRQALGQGPEFLTYFNYEAQQDKSGLPNDRFSAERPEGSISTLTIQRTEQRDSAMYRCASSQTGSQPQHFGDGTRLSIL.

This clone was seen only once. The chain carries TRBV13 and TRBJ2-7, with TRBD1 matching 11 bases. The CDR3 sequence is 16 residues long. J lost 2 bases, V lost 1 base, and 4 bases had no gene match. The germline CDR1 and CDR2 sequences are PRHDT and FYEKMQ (reference sequence). The CDR3 loop is CASSLDQGQGAYEQYF. CDR3 nucleotide sequence: TGTGCCAGCAGCTTAGACCAGGGACAGGGGGCCTACGAGCAGTACTTC.

The chain uses TRBV7-9 and TRBJ1-4; TRBD1 might be the D (5 bases). Per the germline V gene, CDR1 is SEHNR and CDR2 is FQNEAQ (reference sequence). V was shortened by 5 bases and J by 8 bases, with 18 bases between the two germline ends. The length of the CDR3 is 15 residues. CDR3 nucleotide sequence: TGTGCCAGCAGCCCCCGACAGCCCGGCAGCGAAAAACTGTTTTTT. This gives the protein CASSPRQPGSEKLFF.

This clone was recorded only once. The chain employs TRBV5-1 and TRBJ2-3; possibly TRBD1 for D (6 bases). Germline V lookup: CDR1 SGHRS, CDR2 YFSETQ. This CDR3 has 16 amino acids. Trimming pared 6 bases from V and 2 bases from J, leaving 19 bases between. The CDR3 is CASNPMAGDNTDTQYF. CDR3 nucleotides: TGCGCCAGCAACCCGATGGCAGGGGACAACACAGATACGCAGTATTTT.

The chain employs TRBV5-6 and TRBJ2-1; D remains unclear. Germline values: CDR1 SGHDT, CDR2 YYEEEE. V gave up 1 base and J gave up 6 bases, with 17 bases separating them. CDR3 size: 16 residues. For the CDR3, the DNA is TGTGCCAGCAGCTTGCAATTGGCTGCCGATGGCAATGAGCAGTTCTTC. It is translated as CASSLQLAADGNEQFF.

V and J are TRBV9 and TRBJ1-5; the D is unclear. The CDR3 has 15 amino acids. The germline V and J ends were trimmed by 3 bases and 6 bases, with 16 bases remaining between them. Per the germline V gene, CDR1 is SGDLS and CDR2 is YYNGEE. CDR3 loop: CASSAGDGVVQPQHF. The CDR3 DNA is TGTGCCAGCAGCGCCGGGGATGGGGTAGTTCAGCCCCAGCATTTT.

This chain uses TRBV5-6 with TRBJ1-3; tentative D call: TRBD1 (5 bases). The length of the CDR3 is 13 residues. V lost 7 bases to trimming and J lost 4 bases, with 12 bases between them. CDR1 and CDR2 (germline): SGHDT, YYEEEE. Written as DNA, the CDR3 is TGTGCCAGCTCCCCGGGGGAAGGAAACACCATATATTTT. Translated: CASSPGEGNTIYF.

Here the CDR3 reads CASSRRTSDGLEQYF. The CDR3 DNA follows: TGTGCCAGCAGCCGAAGGACTAGCGACGGTCTGGAGCAGTACTTC. The genes are TRBV7-2 and TRBJ2-7, with 9 bases fitting TRBD2. In germline, CDR1 is SGHTA, CDR2 FQGNSA. V was pared by 5 bases and J by 7 bases, with 12 bases of the junction left unmatched. The CDR3 totals 15 residues. Full variable domain (missing parts from reference TRBV7-2 and TRBJ2-7): GAGVSQSPSNKVTEKGKDVELRCDPISGHTALYWYRQSLGQGLEFLIYFQGNSAPDKSGLPSDRFSAERTGGSVSTLTIQRTQQEDSAVYLCASSRRTSDGLEQYFGPGTRLTVT.

The V call is TRBV19, the J call TRBJ1-1; D gene unclear. CDR1 is LNHDA and CDR2 is SQIVND in the germline V gene (reference sequence). V was cut by 2 bases and J by 5 bases, with 3 bases left in between. The CDR3 length is 11 residues. Here the CDR3 DNA reads TGTGCCAGTAGTATACCTACTGAAGCTTTCTTT. As protein: CASSIPTEAFF.

The chain recombines TRBV5-6 with TRBJ2-2, with TRBD2 identical over 13 bases. The ends lost 2 bases at V and 9 bases at J; junction bases unmatched: 4. From germline, CDR1 is SGHDT and CDR2 YYEEEE. This CDR3 has 15 residues. Here the CDR3 reads CASSFGTSGERELFF. The CDR3 DNA follows: TGTGCCAGCAGCTTTGGGACTAGCGGGGAGAGGGAGCTGTTTTTT. Complete variable domain (other parts from reference TRBV5-6 and TRBJ2-2): DAGVTQSPTHLIKTRGQQVTLRCSPKSGHDTVSWYQQALGQGPQFIFQYYEEEERQRGNFPDRFSGHQFPNYSSELNVNALLLGDSALYLCASSFGTSGERELFFGEGSRLTVL.